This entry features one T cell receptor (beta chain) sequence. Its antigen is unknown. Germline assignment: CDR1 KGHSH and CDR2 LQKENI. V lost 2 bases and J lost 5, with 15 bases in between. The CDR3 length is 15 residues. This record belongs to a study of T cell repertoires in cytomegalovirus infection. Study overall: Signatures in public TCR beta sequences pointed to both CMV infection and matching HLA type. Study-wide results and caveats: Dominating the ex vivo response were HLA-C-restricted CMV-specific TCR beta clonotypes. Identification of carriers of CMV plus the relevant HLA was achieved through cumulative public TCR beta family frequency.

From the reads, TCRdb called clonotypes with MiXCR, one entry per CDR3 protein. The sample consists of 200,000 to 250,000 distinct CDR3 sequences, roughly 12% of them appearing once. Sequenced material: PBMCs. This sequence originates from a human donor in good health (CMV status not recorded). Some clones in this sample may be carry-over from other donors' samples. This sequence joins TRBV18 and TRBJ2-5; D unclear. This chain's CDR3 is CASSPTDPTRETQYF. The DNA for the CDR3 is TGTGCCAGCTCACCAACGGACCCAACGCGGGAGACCCAGTACTTC.